The table lists the clone carrying this TCR beta chain with a few counts. Germline assignment: CDR1 SGHVS and CDR2 FQNEAQ. V dropped 5 bases and J dropped 6; count of bases not matched to a gene: 8. This CDR3 contains 16 residues. The data were taken from a study of blood T cell repertoires in COVID-19. Background on the study: The samples span acute and convalescent COVID-19 from the United States, Italy and Spain. The cDNA or gDNA used as material had been derived from T cells, B-cell-depleted T cells, or PBMCs.

TCRdb's copy holds only in-frame clones and misses some; the assay was immunoSEQ multiplex PCR. The profile covers over 90,000 clones, with around 86% appearing a single time and about 3.7% taken by the ten largest. The sequenced sample was peripheral blood. The clonotype originates from an older woman with acute or convalescent COVID-19. V usage is TRBV7-8 and J usage is TRBJ1-5, with 12 bases that match TRBD1. For the CDR3, the DNA is TGTGCCAGCAGCGAACCGGGACAGGGGGCAGGTCAGCCCCAGCATTTT. Residues: CASSEPGQGAGQPQHF.